Listed below are T cell receptor beta chains from one sample, sequenced in a study of cytomegalovirus exposure and HLA in healthy donors. Using immunoSEQ multiplex PCR, the repertoire was profiled, and TCRdb retains in-frame clones only, with some absent. Found here are roughly 120,000 clones, around 80% of them singletons; the top ten hold 0.24%. The sequencing sample was made of PBMCs. The receptors derive from a man in his forties or fifties in good health and CMV-seronegative. Both conserved end residues are trimmed from each CDR3. The D gene is left open where the match is weak.

V: TRBV5-4; D: -; J: TRBJ2-1; CDR3: ASSLRTSNEQF
V: TRBV7-2; D: TRBD2; J: TRBJ2-7; CDR3: ASRSLAGVSYEQY
V: TRBV5-7; D: TRBD1; J: TRBJ1-5; CDR3: ASSSDRGGYSNQPQH
V: TRBV25-1; D: TRBD1; J: TRBJ1-6; CDR3: ASSEGQRNSPLH
V: TRBV5-1; D: -; J: TRBJ2-2; CDR3: ASSLARGDTGELF
V: TRBV4-1; D: -; J: TRBJ2-5; CDR3: ASSQVLVQGLYQETQY
V: TRBV5-6; D: TRBD1; J: TRBJ2-1; CDR3: ASSGRDRGRNEQF
V: TRBV7-2; D: -; J: TRBJ2-1; CDR3: ASSLKGFNEQF
V: TRBV9; D: -; J: TRBJ2-2; CDR3: ASSTDRKNTGELF
V: TRBV6-5; D: TRBD2; J: TRBJ2-3; CDR3: ASSYRGSGGDTQY
V: TRBV6-6; D: TRBD1; J: TRBJ2-7; CDR3: ASSTGTAYEQY
V: TRBV7-9; D: -; J: TRBJ2-3; CDR3: SSSSSADTQY
V: TRBV9; D: -; J: TRBJ1-1; CDR3: ASSVGGGGTEAF
V: TRBV6-4; D: TRBD2; J: TRBJ2-1; CDR3: ASSTAGGMGEQF
V: TRBV23-1; D: TRBD2; J: TRBJ2-3; CDR3: ASSPLAGGRGDTQY
V: TRBV7-2; D: TRBD1; J: TRBJ2-7; CDR3: ASSRDSSSYEQY
V: TRBV19; D: -; J: TRBJ2-2; CDR3: ASSIGRTGELF
V: TRBV29-1; D: TRBD2; J: TRBJ2-1; CDR3: SFPGGRGDEQF
V: TRBV25-1; D: -; J: TRBJ1-5; CDR3: ASSESGGNQPQH
V: TRBV5-4; D: TRBD2; J: TRBJ2-3; CDR3: ASSWGGPDTQY
V: TRBV6-1; D: -; J: TRBJ2-1; CDR3: ASNPGERENEQF
V: TRBV15; D: TRBD1; J: TRBJ1-5; CDR3: ATSKDRGRRQPQH
V: TRBV5-1; D: TRBD1; J: TRBJ2-2; CDR3: ASSLVGRGTGELF
V: TRBV6-5; D: TRBD2; J: TRBJ2-5; CDR3: AAAGGGETQY
V: TRBV9; D: TRBD1; J: TRBJ2-2; CDR3: ASSPRWTGATGELF
V: TRBV19; D: TRBD1; J: TRBJ1-4; CDR3: ASSPQDRADEKLF
V: TRBV5-6; D: TRBD1; J: TRBJ1-2; CDR3: ASSLVDRDGGYT
V: TRBV7-9; D: TRBD2; J: TRBJ2-2; CDR3: ASRGGSTNTGELF
V: TRBV7-9; D: -; J: TRBJ1-4; CDR3: ASSATAPATNEKLF
V: TRBV5-1; D: -; J: TRBJ2-3; CDR3: ASSPGLVASTDTQY
V: TRBV2; D: TRBD2; J: -; CDR3: ASRGLAGYYEQY
V: TRBV7-6; D: -; J: TRBJ2-5; CDR3: ASSLGPAGSFQETQY
V: TRBV7-9; D: TRBD1; J: TRBJ2-7; CDR3: ASSLVPDRAHYEQY
V: TRBV7-7; D: TRBD1; J: TRBJ2-1; CDR3: ASSPGQQTEQF